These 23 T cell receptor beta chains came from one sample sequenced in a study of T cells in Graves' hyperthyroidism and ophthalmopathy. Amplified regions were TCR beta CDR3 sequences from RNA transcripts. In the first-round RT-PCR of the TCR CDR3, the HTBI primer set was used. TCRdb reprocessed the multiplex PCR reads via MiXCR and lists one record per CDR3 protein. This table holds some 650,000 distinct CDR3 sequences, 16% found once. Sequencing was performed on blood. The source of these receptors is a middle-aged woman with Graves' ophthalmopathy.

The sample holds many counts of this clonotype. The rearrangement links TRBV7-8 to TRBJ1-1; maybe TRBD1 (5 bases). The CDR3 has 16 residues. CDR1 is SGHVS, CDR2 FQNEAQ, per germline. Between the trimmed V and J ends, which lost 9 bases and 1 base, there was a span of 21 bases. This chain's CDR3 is CASIGEMGRTNTEAFF. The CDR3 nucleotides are TGTGCCAGTATAGGGGAGATGGGGAGGACGAACACTGAAGCTTTCTTT.

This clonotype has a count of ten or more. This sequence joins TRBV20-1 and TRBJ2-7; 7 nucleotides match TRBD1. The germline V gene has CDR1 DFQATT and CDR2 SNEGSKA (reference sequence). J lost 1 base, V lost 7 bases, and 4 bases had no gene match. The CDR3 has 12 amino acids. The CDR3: CSVPTGSYEQYF. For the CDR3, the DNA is TGCAGTGTTCCGACAGGGTCCTACGAGCAGTACTTC.

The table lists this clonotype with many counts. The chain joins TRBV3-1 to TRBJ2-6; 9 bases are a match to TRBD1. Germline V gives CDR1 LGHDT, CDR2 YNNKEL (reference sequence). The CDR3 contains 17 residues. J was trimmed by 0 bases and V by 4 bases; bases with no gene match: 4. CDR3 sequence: CASSRTGDSSGANVLTF. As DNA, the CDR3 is TGTGCCAGCAGCCGGACAGGGGACTCCTCTGGGGCCAACGTCCTGACTTTC.

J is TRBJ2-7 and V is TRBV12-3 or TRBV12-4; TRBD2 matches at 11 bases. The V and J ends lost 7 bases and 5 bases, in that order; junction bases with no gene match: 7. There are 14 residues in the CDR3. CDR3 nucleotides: TGTGCCAGCACCATTCTAGCGGGAGGCAACGAGCAGTACTTC. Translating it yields CASTILAGGNEQYF.

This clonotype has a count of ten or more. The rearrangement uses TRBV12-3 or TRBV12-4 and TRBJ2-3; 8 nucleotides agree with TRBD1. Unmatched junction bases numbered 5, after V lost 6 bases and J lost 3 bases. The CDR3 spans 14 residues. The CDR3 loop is CASRVRGRTDTQYF. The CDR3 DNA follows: TGTGCCAGCAGAGTCAGGGGGCGGACAGATACGCAGTATTTT.

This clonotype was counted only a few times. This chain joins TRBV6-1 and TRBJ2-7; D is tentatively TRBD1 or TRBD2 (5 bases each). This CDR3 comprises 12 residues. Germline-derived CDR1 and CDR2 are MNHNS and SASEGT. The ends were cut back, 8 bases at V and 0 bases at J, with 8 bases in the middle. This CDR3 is CASGGNSYEQYF. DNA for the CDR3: TGTGCCAGCGGGGGAAACTCCTACGAGCAGTACTTC.

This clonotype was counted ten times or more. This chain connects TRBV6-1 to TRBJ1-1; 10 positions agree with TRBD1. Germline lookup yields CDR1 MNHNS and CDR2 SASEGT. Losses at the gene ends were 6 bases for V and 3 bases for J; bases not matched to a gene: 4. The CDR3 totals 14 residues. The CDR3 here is CASRATGGYTEAFF. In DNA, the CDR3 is TGTGCCAGCAGGGCGACAGGGGGCTACACTGAAGCTTTCTTT.

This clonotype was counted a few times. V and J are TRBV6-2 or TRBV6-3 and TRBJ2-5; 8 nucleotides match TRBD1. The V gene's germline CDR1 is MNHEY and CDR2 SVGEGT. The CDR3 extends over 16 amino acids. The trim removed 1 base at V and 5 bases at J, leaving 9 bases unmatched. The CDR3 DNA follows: TGTGCCAGCAGTTACTTAGACAGGGGCCATCGGGAGACCCAGTACTTC. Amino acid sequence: CASSYLDRGHRETQYF.

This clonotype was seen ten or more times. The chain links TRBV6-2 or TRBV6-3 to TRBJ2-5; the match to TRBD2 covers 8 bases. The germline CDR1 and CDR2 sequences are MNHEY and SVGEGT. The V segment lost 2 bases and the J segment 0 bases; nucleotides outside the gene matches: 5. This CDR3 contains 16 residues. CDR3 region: CASSYSSSGYQETQYF. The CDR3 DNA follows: TGTGCCAGCAGTTACAGCTCTAGCGGGTACCAAGAGACCCAGTACTTC.

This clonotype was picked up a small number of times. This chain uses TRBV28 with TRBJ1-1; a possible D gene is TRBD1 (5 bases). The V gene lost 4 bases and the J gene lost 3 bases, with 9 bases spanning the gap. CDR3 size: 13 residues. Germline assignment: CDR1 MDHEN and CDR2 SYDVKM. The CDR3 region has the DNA TGTGCCAGCAGTTCCACGGGGCACACTGAAGCTTTCTTT. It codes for CASSSTGHTEAFF.

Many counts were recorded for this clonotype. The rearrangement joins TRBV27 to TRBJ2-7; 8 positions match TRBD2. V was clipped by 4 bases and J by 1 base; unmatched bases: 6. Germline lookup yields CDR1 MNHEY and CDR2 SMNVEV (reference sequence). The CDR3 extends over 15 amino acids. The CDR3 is CASSSRTSPSYEQYF. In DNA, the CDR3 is TGTGCCAGCAGTTCCCGGACTAGCCCGTCCTACGAGCAGTACTTC.

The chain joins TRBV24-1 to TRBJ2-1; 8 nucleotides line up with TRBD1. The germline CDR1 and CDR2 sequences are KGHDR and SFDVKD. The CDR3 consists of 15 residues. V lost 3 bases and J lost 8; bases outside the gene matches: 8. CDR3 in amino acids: CATSDDSTGEDEQFF. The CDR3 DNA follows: TGTGCCACCAGTGATGACTCGACAGGGGAGGATGAGCAGTTCTTC.

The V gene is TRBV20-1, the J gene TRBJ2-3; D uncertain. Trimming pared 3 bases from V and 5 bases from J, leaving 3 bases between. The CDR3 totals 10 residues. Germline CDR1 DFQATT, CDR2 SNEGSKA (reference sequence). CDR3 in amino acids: CSAREDTQYF. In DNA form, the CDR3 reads TGCAGTGCTAGGGAAGATACGCAGTATTTT.

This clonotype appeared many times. CDR3 amino acids: CAWNPTGNFYEQYF. The CDR3 nucleotides are TGTGCCTGGAACCCGACAGGGAATTTCTACGAGCAGTACTTC. This sequence joins TRBV30 and TRBJ2-7; 7 bases fit TRBD1. The germline gives CDR1 GTSNPN, CDR2 SVGIG (reference sequence). This CDR3 is built from 14 residues. With 4 bases clipped from V and 3 bases from J, the junction kept 9 bases outside the gene matches.

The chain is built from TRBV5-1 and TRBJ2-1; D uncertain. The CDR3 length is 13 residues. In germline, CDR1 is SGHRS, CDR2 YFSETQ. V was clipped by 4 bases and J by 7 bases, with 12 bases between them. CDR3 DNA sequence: TGCGCCAGCAGCCTCTTTGATGTAAATGAGCAGTTCTTC. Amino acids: CASSLFDVNEQFF.

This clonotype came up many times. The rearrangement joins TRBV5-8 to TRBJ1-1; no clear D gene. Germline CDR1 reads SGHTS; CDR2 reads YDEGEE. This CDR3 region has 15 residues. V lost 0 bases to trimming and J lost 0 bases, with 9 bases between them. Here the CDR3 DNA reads TGTGCCAGCAGCTTGGCGGCAGCCTTGAACACTGAAGCTTTCTTT. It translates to CASSLAAALNTEAFF.

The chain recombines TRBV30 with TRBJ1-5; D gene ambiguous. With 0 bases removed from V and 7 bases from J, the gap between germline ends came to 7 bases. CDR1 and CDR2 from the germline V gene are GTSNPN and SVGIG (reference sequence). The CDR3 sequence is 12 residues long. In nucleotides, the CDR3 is TGTGCCTGGAGTGTAAATTCGCAGCCCCAGCATTTT. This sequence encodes CAWSVNSQPQHF.

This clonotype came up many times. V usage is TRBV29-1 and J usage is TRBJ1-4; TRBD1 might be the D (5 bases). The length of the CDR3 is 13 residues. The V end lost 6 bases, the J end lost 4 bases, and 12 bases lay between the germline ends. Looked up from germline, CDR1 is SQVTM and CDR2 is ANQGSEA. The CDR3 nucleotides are TGCAGCGTCGGGGACGGCAATAATGAAAAACTGTTTTTT. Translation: CSVGDGNNEKLFF.

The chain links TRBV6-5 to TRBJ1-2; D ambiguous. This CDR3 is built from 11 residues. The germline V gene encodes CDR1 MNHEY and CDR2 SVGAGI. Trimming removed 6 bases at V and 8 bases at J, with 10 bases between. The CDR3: CASSLNGGYTF. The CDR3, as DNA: TGTGCCAGCAGCTTAAATGGAGGCTACACCTTC.

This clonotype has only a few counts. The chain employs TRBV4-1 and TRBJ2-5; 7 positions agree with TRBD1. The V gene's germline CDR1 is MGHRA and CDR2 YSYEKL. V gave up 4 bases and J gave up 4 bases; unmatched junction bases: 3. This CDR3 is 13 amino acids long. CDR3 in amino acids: CASSPGDRETQYF. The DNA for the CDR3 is TGCGCCAGCAGCCCAGGGGACAGAGAGACCCAGTACTTC.

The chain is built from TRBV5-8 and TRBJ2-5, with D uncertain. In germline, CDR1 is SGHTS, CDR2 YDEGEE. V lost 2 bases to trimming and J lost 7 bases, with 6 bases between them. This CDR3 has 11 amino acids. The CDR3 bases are TGTGCCAGCAGCTTTACCCCGACCCAGTACTTC. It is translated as CASSFTPTQYF.

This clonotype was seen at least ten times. CDR3 in amino acids: CASSLEDPQHQPQHF. The CDR3 DNA follows: TGCGCCAGCAGCTTGGAGGACCCCCAACACCAGCCCCAGCATTTT. The chain carries TRBV5-1 and TRBJ1-5; no clear D gene. The germline gives CDR1 SGHRS, CDR2 YFSETQ. This CDR3 spans 15 amino acids. V lost 0 bases to trimming and J lost 7 bases, with 14 bases between them.

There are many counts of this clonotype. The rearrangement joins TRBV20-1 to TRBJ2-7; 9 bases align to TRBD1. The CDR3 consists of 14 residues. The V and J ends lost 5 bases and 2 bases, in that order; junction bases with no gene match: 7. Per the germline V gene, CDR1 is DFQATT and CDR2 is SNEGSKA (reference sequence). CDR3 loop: CSAEPGQGPYEQYF. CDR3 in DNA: TGCAGTGCTGAACCGGGACAGGGCCCCTACGAGCAGTACTTC.